This passage covers 30 T cell receptor beta chains from one sample sequenced in a study of blood T cell repertoires in COVID-19. The table came from immunoSEQ multiplex PCR; TCRdb's copy has only in-frame clones and leaves some out. The top ten hold 0.65% to 0.8% of the sample, which has over 200,000 clones, approximately 86% seen once. Source material: peripheral blood. The receptors were sampled from a human donor in a cohort sampled during active COVID-19.

V and J are TRBV5-6 and TRBJ2-7; 12 bases are shared with TRBD2. Germline-derived CDR1 and CDR2 are SGHDT and YYEEEE. CDR3 length: 14 residues. The V gene end was trimmed by 4 bases and the J gene end by 3 bases; junction bases not matched to a gene: 2. The CDR3 DNA is TGTGCCAGCAGCAAACTAGCGGGAGGCTACGAGCAGTACTTC. This sequence encodes CASSKLAGGYEQYF.

The chain has TRBV20-1 and TRBJ1-5; D possibly corresponds to TRBD1 (5 bases). With 3 bases removed from V and 6 bases from J, the gap between germline ends came to 12 bases. CDR1 and CDR2 (germline): DFQATT, SNEGSKA (reference sequence). This CDR3 is built from 13 residues. Here the CDR3 DNA reads TGCAGTGCTAGTGGGGGGGACGGTCAGCCCCAGCATTTT. Encoded protein: CSASGGDGQPQHF.

V usage is TRBV28 and J usage is TRBJ2-5, with 7 bases identical to TRBD2. Germline V lookup: CDR1 MDHEN, CDR2 SYDVKM. This CDR3 has 16 amino acids. Trimming at V came to 3 bases and at J to 1 base, leaving 8 bases not matched to a gene. The CDR3 nucleotides are TGTGCCAGCAGTTTCGAGGGAGGGGACCGCCAAGAGACCCAGTACTTC. The encoded protein is CASSFEGGDRQETQYF.

The rearrangement joins TRBV6-5 to TRBJ1-2, with D uncertain. CDR1 is MNHEY, CDR2 SVGAGI, per germline. V was shortened by 8 bases and J by 0 bases, with 13 bases between the two germline ends. This CDR3 has 14 amino acids. CDR3 DNA: TGTGCCAGCGGGTCCGATGGGCCTAACTATGGCTACACCTTC. This encodes CASGSDGPNYGYTF.

The V gene is TRBV3-1 (or the pseudogene TRBV3-2), the J gene TRBJ2-3, with 7 bases identical to TRBD2. From germline, CDR1 is LGHDT and CDR2 YNNKEL (reference sequence). The CDR3 is made up of 17 amino acids. The V segment lost 1 base and the J segment 3 bases; nucleotides outside the gene matches: 10. This CDR3 reads CASSQALKWRETDTQYF. The CDR3 DNA sequence: TGTGCCAGCAGCCAAGCCTTGAAATGGCGGGAGACAGATACGCAGTATTTT.

This sequence joins TRBV7-2 and TRBJ2-7; D is undetermined. The V gene's germline CDR1 is SGHTA and CDR2 FQGNSA. The CDR3 runs 15 residues. V was pared by 1 base and J by 0 bases, with 10 bases between. This chain's CDR3 is CASSLVFKSSYEQYF. CDR3 nucleotide sequence: TGTGCCAGCAGCTTAGTATTCAAGAGCTCCTACGAGCAGTACTTC.

V and J are TRBV6-1 and TRBJ1-1, with D possibly TRBD1 on 5 matching bases. Trimming removed 0 bases at V and 1 base at J, with 15 bases between. The germline gives CDR1 MNHNS, CDR2 SASEGT. CDR3 length equals 17 residues. CDR3 in DNA: TGTGCCAGCAGTGAAGCGTGGAGGGGCTCGGGGAACACTGAAGCTTTCTTT. Translated: CASSEAWRGSGNTEAFF.

The V and J genes are TRBV6-4 and TRBJ2-2; a possible D gene is TRBD1 (6 bases). This CDR3 is built from 13 residues. Looked up from germline, CDR1 is MRHNA and CDR2 is SNTAGT. V was pared by 4 bases and J by 7 bases, with 10 bases between. The chain's CDR3 is CASSGGLSGELFF. The CDR3 DNA sequence: TGTGCCAGCAGTGGGGGGCTCAGCGGGGAGCTGTTTTTT.

The chain is built from TRBV5-1 and TRBJ1-5; TRBD1 matches at 8 bases. The length of the CDR3 is 19 residues. The V and J ends lost 0 bases and 0 bases, in that order; junction bases with no gene match: 11. Germline lookup yields CDR1 SGHRS and CDR2 YFSETQ. The CDR3 region is CASSLDWDRRLYSNQPQHF. The CDR3 DNA reads TGCGCCAGCAGCTTGGACTGGGACAGGAGATTATATAGCAATCAGCCCCAGCATTTT.

This rearrangement joins TRBV7-9 to TRBJ2-5; 8 positions agree with TRBD2. CDR3 length: 15 amino acids. Trimming removed 6 bases from V and 5 bases from J; junction bases left unmatched: 11. The germline CDR1 and CDR2 sequences are SEHNR and FQNEAQ (reference sequence). In DNA form, the CDR3 reads TGTGCCAGCAGGTCGCCGGGACTAGGAAGGGAGACCCAGTACTTC. It translates to CASRSPGLGRETQYF. The full variable domain, its missing parts supplied by reference TRBV7-9 and TRBJ2-5, is DTGVSQNPRHKITKRGQNVTFRCDPISEHNRLYWYRQTLGQGPEFLTYFQNEAQLEKSRLLSDRFSAERPKGSFSTLEIQRTEQGDSAMYLCASRSPGLGRETQYFGPGTRLLVL.

V is TRBV7-9 and J is TRBJ2-1; D remains unclear. The V end was cut by 4 bases, the J end by 5 bases, with 12 bases between. Germline assignment: CDR1 SEHNR and CDR2 FQNEAQ (reference sequence). The CDR3 sequence is 14 residues long. The DNA for the CDR3 is TGTGCCAGCAGCTACAACGTCGGAGACAATGAGCAGTTCTTC. Residues: CASSYNVGDNEQFF.

The rearrangement joins TRBV6-5 to TRBJ2-3; 9 bases line up with TRBD2. J was trimmed by 3 bases and V by 4 bases; bases with no gene match: 2. Germline CDR1 and CDR2: MNHEY and SVGAGI. The CDR3 length is 14 residues. The CDR3 loop reads CASSSSGETDTQYF. CDR3 nucleotide sequence: TGTGCCAGCAGTTCTAGCGGGGAGACAGATACGCAGTATTTT.

This clone showed up just a few times. The gene calls are TRBV4-1 and TRBJ1-1; D is perhaps TRBD1 (5 bases). Germline V gives CDR1 MGHRA, CDR2 YSYEKL. The V end was cut by 1 base, the J end by 3 bases, with 12 bases between. The CDR3 runs to 15 residues. The CDR3 reads CASSQGDLRDTEAFF. CDR3 coding DNA: TGCGCCAGCAGCCAAGGTGATCTCAGGGACACTGAAGCTTTCTTT.

This chain connects TRBV2 to TRBJ2-7, with 8 positions matching TRBD1. This CDR3 region has 15 residues. Germline CDR1 and CDR2: SNHLY and FYNNEI. J gave up 2 bases and V 4 bases, and 7 bases lay outside the gene matches. The CDR3 sequence is CASSVRQGQPYEQYF. CDR3 DNA sequence: TGTGCCAGCAGTGTAAGACAGGGGCAACCCTACGAGCAGTACTTC.

The V gene is TRBV7-3, the J gene TRBJ2-3; 12 bases agree with TRBD2. In germline, CDR1 is SGHTA, CDR2 FQGTGA. This CDR3 has 16 residues. J lost 1 base, V lost 8 bases, and 7 bases had no gene match. CDR3 region: CASSSGRALGTDTQYF. In DNA, the CDR3 is TGTGCCAGCTCTAGCGGGAGGGCATTAGGCACAGATACGCAGTATTTT.

The CDR3 bases are TGTGCCAGCAGGCCCCGGGGACAGGGAAAAGCAAGCAATCAGCCCCAGCATTTT. Protein: CASRPRGQGKASNQPQHF. The rearrangement joins TRBV27 to TRBJ1-5, with 9 bases matching TRBD1. Germline CDR1 MNHEY, CDR2 SMNVEV (reference sequence). The CDR3 has 18 residues. With V trimmed by 6 bases and J by 1 base, 13 bases remained unmatched.

The CDR3 sequence is CASSHDSGLQETQYF. CDR3 bases: TGTGCCAGCAGCCACGATAGCGGACTCCAAGAGACCCAGTACTTC. V and J are TRBV7-2 and TRBJ2-5, with a tentative D call TRBD2 (6 bases). Germline V gene sequence: CDR1 SGHTA, CDR2 FQGNSA. This CDR3 spans 15 amino acids. The V end lost 5 bases, the J end lost 1 base, and 14 bases lay between the germline ends.

The genes are TRBV2 and TRBJ2-3, with 9 bases matching TRBD1. The CDR3 sequence is 18 residues long. The germline V gene has CDR1 SNHLY and CDR2 FYNNEI. Trimming removed 4 bases from V and 0 bases from J; junction bases left unmatched: 11. CDR3 sequence reads: CASSANPRTGASTDTQYF. The DNA for the CDR3 is TGTGCCAGCAGTGCAAATCCGAGGACAGGGGCTAGCACAGATACGCAGTATTTT.

In this sample, this clone turned up once. The rearrangement uses TRBV7-8 and TRBJ2-1; perhaps TRBD2 as D (5 bases). The CDR3 consists of 13 residues. V was clipped by 2 bases and J by 8 bases, with 10 bases between them. CDR1 and CDR2 (germline): SGHVS, FQNEAQ. This chain's CDR3 is CASSLPAGYEQFF. The CDR3 nucleotides read TGTGCCAGCAGCTTACCTGCGGGTTATGAGCAGTTCTTC. The full variable domain, rest sourced from reference TRBV7-8 and TRBJ2-1, is GAGVSQSPRYKVAKRGQDVALRCDPISGHVSLFWYQQALGQGPEFLTYFQNEAQLDKSGLPSDRFFAERPEGSVSTLKIQRTQQEDSAVYLCASSLPAGYEQFFGPGTRLTVL.

This clone has just a few counts. The gene calls are TRBV11-2 and TRBJ2-7, with 13 nucleotides matching TRBD2. This CDR3 comprises 16 residues. Germline assignment: CDR1 SGHAT and CDR2 FQNNGV. V lost 0 bases and J lost 5; bases outside the gene matches: 4. The CDR3 spells CASSLDLGLAGDEQYF. Here the CDR3 DNA reads TGTGCCAGCAGCTTAGATCTAGGACTAGCGGGAGACGAGCAGTACTTC.

This clone was seen only once. The J gene is TRBJ2-7, the V gene TRBV28, with D tentatively TRBD2 (6 bases). V was trimmed by 1 base and J by 5 bases, leaving 15 bases between them. CDR1 and CDR2 (germline): MDHEN, SYDVKM. The CDR3 extends over 15 amino acids. CDR3 protein: CASSLFMGGVNEQYF. CDR3 sequence (DNA): TGTGCCAGCAGTTTATTCATGGGGGGTGTGAACGAGCAGTACTTC.

The chain employs TRBV24-1 and TRBJ1-2, with 9 bases that match TRBD1. Trimming cost V 7 bases and J 5 bases; bases outside gene matches: 7. The CDR3 is 14 amino acids. Germline assignment: CDR1 KGHDR and CDR2 SFDVKD. CDR3 DNA sequence: TGTGCCACCAGCAAGGGACAGGGACGGTATGGCTACACCTTC. It encodes CATSKGQGRYGYTF.

This chain links TRBV11-2 with TRBJ1-1; D gene ambiguous. CDR3 length equals 13 residues. Germline assignment: CDR1 SGHAT and CDR2 FQNNGV. Trimming stripped 3 bases from V and 8 bases from J, with 13 bases between. The CDR3 is CASSFPVGVEAFF. The DNA of the CDR3 is TGTGCCAGCAGCTTTCCAGTGGGAGTCGAAGCTTTCTTT.

The genes are TRBV6-1 and TRBJ2-7; 7 bases match TRBD2. This CDR3 has 16 residues. Germline values: CDR1 MNHNS, CDR2 SASEGT. V lost 4 bases, J lost 0 bases, and 9 bases stayed unmatched. The CDR3 coding sequence is TGTGCCAGCAGTGGCGGGGGAGCTTTGAGCTCCTACGAGCAGTACTTC. Its translation: CASSGGGALSSYEQYF.

V and J are TRBV11-1 and TRBJ1-1, with 8 positions matching TRBD1. Germline V gene lookup returns CDR1 SGHAT and CDR2 FQDESV (reference sequence). The CDR3 has 15 residues. V shed 1 base, J shed 8 bases, and the junction held 9 bases outside the gene matches. The CDR3 reads CASSLGQGYGREAFF. CDR3 bases: TGTGCCAGCAGCTTAGGACAGGGGTATGGCCGCGAAGCTTTCTTT.

J is TRBJ1-4 and V is TRBV6-5; D possibly corresponds to TRBD1 (5 bases). There are 14 residues in the CDR3. The V and J ends lost 5 bases and 7 bases respectively, with 14 bases between them. The V gene's germline CDR1 is MNHEY and CDR2 SVGAGI. CDR3 nucleotides: TGTGCCAGCAGTCGGGGGAGTGGAAGTGAAAAACTGTTTTTT. This sequence encodes CASSRGSGSEKLFF.

The chain recombines TRBV2 with TRBJ2-3; 7 nucleotides line up with TRBD1. Germline V gene sequence: CDR1 SNHLY, CDR2 FYNNEI. The trim removed 8 bases at V and 3 bases at J, leaving 5 bases unmatched. CDR3 length equals 13 residues. CDR3 sequence reads: CASAGRGTDTQYF. For the CDR3, the DNA is TGTGCCAGCGCTGGCAGGGGGACAGATACGCAGTATTTT.

This clone is a singleton in its sample. The genes are TRBV5-1 and TRBJ2-7; 8 nucleotides match TRBD1. Trimming removed 3 bases from V and 3 bases from J; junction bases left unmatched: 14. The CDR3 is made up of 17 amino acids. Germline CDR1 reads SGHRS; CDR2 reads YFSETQ. The CDR3, as DNA: TGCGCCAGCAGCTACCAAACCAGGGGGCCAGGAGGCTACGAGCAGTACTTC. This translates into CASSYQTRGPGGYEQYF.

The chain joins TRBV30 to TRBJ1-2; 7 positions agree with TRBD1. In germline, CDR1 is GTSNPN, CDR2 SVGIG (reference sequence). J gave up 0 bases and V 2 bases, and 6 bases lay outside the gene matches. This CDR3 is 15 amino acids long. The CDR3 DNA follows: TGTGCCTGGAGTCCAGGGGGGAAAACTAACTATGGCTACACCTTC. It translates to CAWSPGGKTNYGYTF.

This clone has a single count. The chain couples TRBV13 to TRBJ2-7; possibly TRBD1 for D (6 bases). The CDR3 spans 14 residues. The V end was cut by 5 bases, the J end by 1 base, with 12 bases between. Germline V gene data show CDR1 as PRHDT and CDR2 as FYEKMQ (reference sequence). The CDR3 reads CASSPGDNSYEQYF. For the CDR3, the DNA is TGTGCCAGCAGCCCCGGGGACAATTCCTACGAGCAGTACTTC.